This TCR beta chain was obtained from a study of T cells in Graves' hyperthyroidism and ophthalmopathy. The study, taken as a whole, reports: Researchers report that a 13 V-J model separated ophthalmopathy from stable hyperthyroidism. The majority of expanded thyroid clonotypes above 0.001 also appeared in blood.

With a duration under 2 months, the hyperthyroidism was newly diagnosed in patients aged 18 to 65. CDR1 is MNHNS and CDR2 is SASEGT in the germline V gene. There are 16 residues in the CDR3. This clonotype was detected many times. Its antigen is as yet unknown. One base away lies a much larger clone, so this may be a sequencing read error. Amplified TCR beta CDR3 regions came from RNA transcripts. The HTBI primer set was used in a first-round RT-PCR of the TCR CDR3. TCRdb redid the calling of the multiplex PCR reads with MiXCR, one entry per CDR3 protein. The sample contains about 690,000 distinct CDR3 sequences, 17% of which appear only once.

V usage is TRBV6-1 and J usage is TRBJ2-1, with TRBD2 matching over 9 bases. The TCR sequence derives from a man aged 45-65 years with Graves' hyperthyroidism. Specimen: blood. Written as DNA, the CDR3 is TGTGCCAGCAGTGAAGCCGCGGGAGGGTCCTGCAATGAGCAGTTCTTC. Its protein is CASSEAAGGSCNEQFF.